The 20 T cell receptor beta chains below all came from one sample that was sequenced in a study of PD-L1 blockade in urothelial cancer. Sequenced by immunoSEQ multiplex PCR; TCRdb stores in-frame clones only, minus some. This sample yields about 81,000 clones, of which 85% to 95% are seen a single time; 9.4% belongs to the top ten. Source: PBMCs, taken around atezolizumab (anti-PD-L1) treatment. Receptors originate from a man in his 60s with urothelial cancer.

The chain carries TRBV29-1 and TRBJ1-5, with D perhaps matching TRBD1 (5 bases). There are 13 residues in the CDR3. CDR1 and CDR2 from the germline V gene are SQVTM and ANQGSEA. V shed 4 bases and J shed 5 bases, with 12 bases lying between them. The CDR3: CSVGWTPDQPQHF. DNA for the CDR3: TGCAGCGTTGGGTGGACACCGGATCAGCCCCAGCATTTT.

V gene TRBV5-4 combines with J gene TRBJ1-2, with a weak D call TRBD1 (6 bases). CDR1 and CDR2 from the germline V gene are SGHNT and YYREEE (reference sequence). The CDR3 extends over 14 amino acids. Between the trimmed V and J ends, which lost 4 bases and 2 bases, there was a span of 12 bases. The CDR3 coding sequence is TGTGCCAGCAGCCCAGGGGTGGGCAACTATGGCTACACCTTC. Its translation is CASSPGVGNYGYTF.

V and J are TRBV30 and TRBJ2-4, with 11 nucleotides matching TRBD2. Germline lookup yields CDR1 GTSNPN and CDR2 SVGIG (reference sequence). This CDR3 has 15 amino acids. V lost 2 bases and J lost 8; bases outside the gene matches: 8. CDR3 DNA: TGTGCCTGGAGTTCGGCTAGCGGGGGGCCTGACATTCAGTACTTC. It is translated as CAWSSASGGPDIQYF.

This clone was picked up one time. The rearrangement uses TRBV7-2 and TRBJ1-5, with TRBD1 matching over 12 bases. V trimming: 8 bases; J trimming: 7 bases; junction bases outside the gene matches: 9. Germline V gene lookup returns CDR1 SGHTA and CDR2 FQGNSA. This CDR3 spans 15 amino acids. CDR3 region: CASRDRGQEGQPQHF. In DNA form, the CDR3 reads TGTGCCAGCCGGGACAGGGGGCAAGAAGGGCAGCCCCAGCATTTT.

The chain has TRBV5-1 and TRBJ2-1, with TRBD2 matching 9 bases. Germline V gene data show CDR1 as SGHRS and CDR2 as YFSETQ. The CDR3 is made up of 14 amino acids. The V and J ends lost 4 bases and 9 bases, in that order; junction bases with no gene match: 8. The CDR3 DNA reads TGCGCCAGCAGCAGGAGCGGGGGGTCCTCTGAGCAGTTCTTC. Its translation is CASSRSGGSSEQFF.

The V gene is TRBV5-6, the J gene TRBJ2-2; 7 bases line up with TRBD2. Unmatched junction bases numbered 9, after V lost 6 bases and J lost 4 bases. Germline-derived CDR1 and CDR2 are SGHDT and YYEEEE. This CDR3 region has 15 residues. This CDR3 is CASTYSGTTTGELFF. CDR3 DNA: TGTGCCAGCACCTACTCCGGGACTACCACCGGGGAGCTGTTTTTT.

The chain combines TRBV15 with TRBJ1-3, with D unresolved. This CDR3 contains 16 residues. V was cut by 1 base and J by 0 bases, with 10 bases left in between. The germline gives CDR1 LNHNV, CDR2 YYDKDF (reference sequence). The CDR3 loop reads CATSRGGGDSGNTIYF. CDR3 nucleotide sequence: TGTGCCACCAGCAGAGGTGGAGGAGACTCTGGAAACACCATATATTTT.

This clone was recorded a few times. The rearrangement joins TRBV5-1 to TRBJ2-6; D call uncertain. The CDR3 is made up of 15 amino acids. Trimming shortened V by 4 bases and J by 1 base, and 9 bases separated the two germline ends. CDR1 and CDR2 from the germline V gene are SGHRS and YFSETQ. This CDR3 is CASSPTGSGANVLTF. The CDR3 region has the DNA TGCGCCAGCAGCCCTACGGGTTCTGGGGCCAACGTCCTGACTTTC.

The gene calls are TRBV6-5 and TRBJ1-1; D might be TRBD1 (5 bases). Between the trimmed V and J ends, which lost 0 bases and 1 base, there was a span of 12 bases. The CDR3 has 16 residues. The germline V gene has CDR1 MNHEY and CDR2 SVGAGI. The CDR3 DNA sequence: TGTGCCAGCAGTTACTCGATCGCAGGGCAGAACACTGAAGCTTTCTTT. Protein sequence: CASSYSIAGQNTEAFF.

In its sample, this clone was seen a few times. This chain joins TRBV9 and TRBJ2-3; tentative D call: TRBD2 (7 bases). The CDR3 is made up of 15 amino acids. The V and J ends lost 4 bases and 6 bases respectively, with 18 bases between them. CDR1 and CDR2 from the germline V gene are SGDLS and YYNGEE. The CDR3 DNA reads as TGTGCCAGCAGCAATCATGCATCGGGGGGCGATACGCAGTATTTT. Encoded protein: CASSNHASGGDTQYF.

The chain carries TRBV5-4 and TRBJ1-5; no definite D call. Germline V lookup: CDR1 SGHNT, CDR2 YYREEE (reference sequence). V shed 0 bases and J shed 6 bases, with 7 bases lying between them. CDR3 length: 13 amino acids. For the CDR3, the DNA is TGTGCCAGCAGCTTGGAGTCGGGTCAGCCCCAGCATTTT. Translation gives CASSLESGQPQHF.

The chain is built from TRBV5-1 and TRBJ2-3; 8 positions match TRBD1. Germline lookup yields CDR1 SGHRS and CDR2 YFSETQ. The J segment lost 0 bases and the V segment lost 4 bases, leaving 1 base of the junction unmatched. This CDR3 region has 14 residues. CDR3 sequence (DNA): TGCGCCAGCAGCCAGGGGGCGAGCACAGATACGCAGTATTTT. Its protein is CASSQGASTDTQYF.

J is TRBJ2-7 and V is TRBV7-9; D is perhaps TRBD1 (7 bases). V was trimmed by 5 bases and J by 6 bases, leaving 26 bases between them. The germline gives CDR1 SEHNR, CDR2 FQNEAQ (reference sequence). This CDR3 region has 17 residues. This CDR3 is CASSPYNRQGLGCEQYF. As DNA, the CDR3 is TGTGCCAGCAGCCCATATAACCGACAGGGACTGGGGTGCGAGCAGTACTTC.

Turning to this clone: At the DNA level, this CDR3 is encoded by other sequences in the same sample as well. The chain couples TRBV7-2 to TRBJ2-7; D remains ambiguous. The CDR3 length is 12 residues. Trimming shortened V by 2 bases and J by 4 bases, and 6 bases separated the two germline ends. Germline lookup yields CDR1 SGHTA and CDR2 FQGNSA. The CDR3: CASSLTSYEQYF. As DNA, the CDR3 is TGTGCCAGCAGCTTAACTTCTTACGAGCAGTACTTC.

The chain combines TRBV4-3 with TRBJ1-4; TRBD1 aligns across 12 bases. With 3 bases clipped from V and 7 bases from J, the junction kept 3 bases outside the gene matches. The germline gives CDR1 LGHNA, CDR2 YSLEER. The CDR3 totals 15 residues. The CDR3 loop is CASSQRDRGPEKLFF. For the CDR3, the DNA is TGCGCCAGCAGCCAGAGGGACAGGGGGCCTGAAAAACTGTTTTTT.

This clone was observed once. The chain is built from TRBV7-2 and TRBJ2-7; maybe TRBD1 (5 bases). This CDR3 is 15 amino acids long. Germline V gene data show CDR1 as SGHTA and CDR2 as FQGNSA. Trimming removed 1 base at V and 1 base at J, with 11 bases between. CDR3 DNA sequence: TGTGCCAGCAGCTTAGGGGGCGTCACTTCCTACGAGCAGTACTTC. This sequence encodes CASSLGGVTSYEQYF.

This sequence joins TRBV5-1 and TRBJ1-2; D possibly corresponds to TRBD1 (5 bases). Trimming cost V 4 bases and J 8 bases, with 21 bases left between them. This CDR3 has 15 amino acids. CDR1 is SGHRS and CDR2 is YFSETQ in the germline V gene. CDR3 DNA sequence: TGCGCCAGCAGCGGCACAGGTCAAAGCGATCTCGGCTACACCTTC. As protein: CASSGTGQSDLGYTF.

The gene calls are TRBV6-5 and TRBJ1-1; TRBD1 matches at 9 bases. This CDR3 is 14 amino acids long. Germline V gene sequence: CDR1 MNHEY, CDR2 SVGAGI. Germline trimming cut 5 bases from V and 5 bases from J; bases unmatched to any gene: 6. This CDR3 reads CASSLRQGGTEAFF. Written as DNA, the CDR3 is TGTGCCAGCAGTCTAAGACAGGGGGGAACTGAAGCTTTCTTT.

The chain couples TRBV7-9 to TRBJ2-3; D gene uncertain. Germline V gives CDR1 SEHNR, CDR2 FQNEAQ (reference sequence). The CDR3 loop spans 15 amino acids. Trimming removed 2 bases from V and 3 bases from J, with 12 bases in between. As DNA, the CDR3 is TGTGCCAGCAGCTTAAGGAGCCCAGAGACAGATACGCAGTATTTT. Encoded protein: CASSLRSPETDTQYF.

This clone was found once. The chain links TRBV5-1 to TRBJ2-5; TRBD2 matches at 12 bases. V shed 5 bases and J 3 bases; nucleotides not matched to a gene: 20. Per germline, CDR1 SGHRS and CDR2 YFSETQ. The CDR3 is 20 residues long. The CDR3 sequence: CASSTTLSAGSSGREETQYF. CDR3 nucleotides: TGCGCCAGCAGTACAACACTTTCGGCGGGGTCTAGCGGGAGGGAAGAGACCCAGTACTTC.